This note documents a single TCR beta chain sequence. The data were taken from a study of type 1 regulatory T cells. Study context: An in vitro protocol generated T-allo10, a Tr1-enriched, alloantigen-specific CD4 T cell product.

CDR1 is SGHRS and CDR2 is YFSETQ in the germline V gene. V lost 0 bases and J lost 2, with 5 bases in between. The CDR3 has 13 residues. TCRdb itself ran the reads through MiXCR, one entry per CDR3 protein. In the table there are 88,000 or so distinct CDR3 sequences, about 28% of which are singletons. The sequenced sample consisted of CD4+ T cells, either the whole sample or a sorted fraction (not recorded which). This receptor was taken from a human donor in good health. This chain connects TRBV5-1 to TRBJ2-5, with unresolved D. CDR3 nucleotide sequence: TGCGCCAGCAGCTTGGCCAGTCAAGAGACCCAGTACTTC. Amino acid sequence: CASSLASQETQYF.